The source of this T cell receptor (beta chain) is a study of blood T cell repertoires in COVID-19. At the level of the study: COVID-19 samples collected from the United States, Italy and Spain covered acute and convalescent phases.

Using immunoSEQ multiplex PCR, the repertoire was profiled, and TCRdb retains in-frame clones only, with some absent. Among roughly 200,000 clones, around 80% were seen once, and the ten largest hold around 7%. The germline gives CDR1 MNHEY, CDR2 SMNVEV (reference sequence). V was shortened by 0 bases and J by 7 bases, with 10 bases between the two germline ends. The length of the CDR3 is 15 residues. The chain is built from TRBV27 and TRBJ1-6; tentatively, D is TRBD1 (5 bases). The sample consisted of peripheral blood. The TCR comes from a man aged 70 or older with active or convalescent COVID-19. The CDR3: CASSLSRGTNSPLHF. The DNA for the CDR3 is TGTGCCAGCAGTTTATCTAGGGGTACCAATTCACCCCTCCACTTT.